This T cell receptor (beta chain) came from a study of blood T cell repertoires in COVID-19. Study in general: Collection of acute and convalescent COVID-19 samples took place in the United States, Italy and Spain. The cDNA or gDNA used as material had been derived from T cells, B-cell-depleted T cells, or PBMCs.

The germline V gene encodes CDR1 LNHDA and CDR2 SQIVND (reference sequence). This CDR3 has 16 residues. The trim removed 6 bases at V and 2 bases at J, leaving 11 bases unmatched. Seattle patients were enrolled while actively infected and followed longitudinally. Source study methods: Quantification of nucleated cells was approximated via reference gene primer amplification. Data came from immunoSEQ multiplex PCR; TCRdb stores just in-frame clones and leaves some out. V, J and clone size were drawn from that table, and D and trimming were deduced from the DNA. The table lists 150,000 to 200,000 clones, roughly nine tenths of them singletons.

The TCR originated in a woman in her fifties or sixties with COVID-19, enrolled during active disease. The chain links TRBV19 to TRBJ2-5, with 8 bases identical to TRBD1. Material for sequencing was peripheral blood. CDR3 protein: CASSVPGTGMQETQYF. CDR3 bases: TGTGCCAGTAGCGTTCCCGGGACAGGTATGCAAGAGACCCAGTACTTC.